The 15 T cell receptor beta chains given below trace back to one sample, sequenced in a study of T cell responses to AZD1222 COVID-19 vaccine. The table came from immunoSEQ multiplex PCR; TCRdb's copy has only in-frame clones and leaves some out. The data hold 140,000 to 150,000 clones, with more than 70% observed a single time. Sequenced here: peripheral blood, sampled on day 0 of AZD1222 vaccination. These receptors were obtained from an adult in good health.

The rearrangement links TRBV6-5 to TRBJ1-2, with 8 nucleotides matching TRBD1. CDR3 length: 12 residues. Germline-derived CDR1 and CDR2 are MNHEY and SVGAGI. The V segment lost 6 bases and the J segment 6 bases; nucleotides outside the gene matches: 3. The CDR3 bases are TGTGCCAGCAGGGACAGGGCTCATGGCTACACCTTC. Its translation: CASRDRAHGYTF.

The CDR3, as DNA: TGTGCCAGCAGTACGGAAGGGGAAGCTTTCTTT. It codes for CASSTEGEAFF. The genes are TRBV27 and TRBJ1-1; no reliable D call. The CDR3 loop spans 11 amino acids. Germline lookup yields CDR1 MNHEY and CDR2 SMNVEV (reference sequence). V was pared by 5 bases and J by 8 bases, with 9 bases between.

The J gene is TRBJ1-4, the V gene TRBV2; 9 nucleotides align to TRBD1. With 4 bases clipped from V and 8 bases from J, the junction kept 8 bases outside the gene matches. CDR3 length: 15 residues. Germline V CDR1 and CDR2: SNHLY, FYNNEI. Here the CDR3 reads CASSALGTGKEKLFF. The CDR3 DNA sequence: TGTGCCAGCAGTGCCCTAGGGACAGGGAAGGAAAAACTGTTTTTT.

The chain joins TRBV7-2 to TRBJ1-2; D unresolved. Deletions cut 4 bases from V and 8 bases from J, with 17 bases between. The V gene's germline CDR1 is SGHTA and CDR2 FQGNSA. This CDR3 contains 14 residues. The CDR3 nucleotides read TGTGCCAGCAGCTCCCCCCTTCGGTCCCGCGGCTACACCTTC. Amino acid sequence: CASSSPLRSRGYTF. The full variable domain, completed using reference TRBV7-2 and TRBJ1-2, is GAGVSQSPSNKVTEKGKDVELRCDPISGHTALYWYRQSLGQGLEFLIYFQGNSAPDKSGLPSDRFSAERTGGSVSTLTIQRTQQEDSAVYLCASSSPLRSRGYTFGSGTRLTVV.

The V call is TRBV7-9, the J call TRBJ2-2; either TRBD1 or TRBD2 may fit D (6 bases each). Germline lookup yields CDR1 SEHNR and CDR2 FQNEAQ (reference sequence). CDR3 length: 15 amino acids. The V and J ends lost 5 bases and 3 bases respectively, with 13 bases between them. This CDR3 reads CASSHGGGYTGELFF. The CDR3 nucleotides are TGTGCCAGCAGCCACGGAGGGGGTTACACCGGGGAGCTGTTTTTT.

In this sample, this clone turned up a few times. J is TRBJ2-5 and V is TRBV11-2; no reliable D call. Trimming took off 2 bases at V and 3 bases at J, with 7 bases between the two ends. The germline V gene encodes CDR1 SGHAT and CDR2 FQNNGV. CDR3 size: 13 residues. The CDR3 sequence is CASSLNYKETQYF. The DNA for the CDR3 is TGTGCCAGCAGCTTAAACTACAAAGAGACCCAGTACTTC.

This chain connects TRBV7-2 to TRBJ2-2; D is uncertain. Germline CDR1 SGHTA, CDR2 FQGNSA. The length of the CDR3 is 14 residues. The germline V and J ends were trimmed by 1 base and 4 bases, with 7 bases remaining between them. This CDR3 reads CASSLEPSTGELFF. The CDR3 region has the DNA TGTGCCAGCAGCTTAGAGCCTAGCACCGGGGAGCTGTTTTTT. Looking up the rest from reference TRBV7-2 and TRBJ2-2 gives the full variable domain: GAGVSQSPSNKVTEKGKDVELRCDPISGHTALYWYRQSLGQGLEFLIYFQGNSAPDKSGLPSDRFSAERTGGSVSTLTIQRTQQEDSAVYLCASSLEPSTGELFFGEGSRLTVL.

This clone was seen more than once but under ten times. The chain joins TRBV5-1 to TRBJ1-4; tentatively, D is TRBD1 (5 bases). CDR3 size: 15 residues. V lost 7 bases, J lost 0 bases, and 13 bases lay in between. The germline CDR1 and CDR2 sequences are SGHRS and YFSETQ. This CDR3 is CASAGGLSTNEKLFF. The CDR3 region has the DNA TGCGCCAGCGCGGGGGGGTTATCAACTAATGAAAAACTGTTTTTT.

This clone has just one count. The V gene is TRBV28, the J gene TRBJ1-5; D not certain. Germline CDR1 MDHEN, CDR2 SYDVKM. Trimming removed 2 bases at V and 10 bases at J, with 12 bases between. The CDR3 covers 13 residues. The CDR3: CASSLGPRVPQHF. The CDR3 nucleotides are TGTGCCAGCAGTTTAGGGCCTCGAGTTCCCCAGCATTTT.

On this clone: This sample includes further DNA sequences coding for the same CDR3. The CDR3 here is CASSPSGSSGNTIYF. The DNA for the CDR3 is TGTGCCAGCTCACCCTCGGGGTCCTCTGGAAACACCATATATTTT. The chain recombines TRBV18 with TRBJ1-3; no clear D. V lost 3 bases, J lost 0 bases, and 9 bases lay in between. The CDR3 covers 15 residues. The germline CDR1 and CDR2 sequences are KGHSH and LQKENI.

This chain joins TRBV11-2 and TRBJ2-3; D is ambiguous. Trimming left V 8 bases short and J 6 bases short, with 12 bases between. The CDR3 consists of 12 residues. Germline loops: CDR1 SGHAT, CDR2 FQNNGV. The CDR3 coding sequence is TGTGCCAGCGGCGATTTTCGGGATACGCAGTATTTT. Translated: CASGDFRDTQYF.

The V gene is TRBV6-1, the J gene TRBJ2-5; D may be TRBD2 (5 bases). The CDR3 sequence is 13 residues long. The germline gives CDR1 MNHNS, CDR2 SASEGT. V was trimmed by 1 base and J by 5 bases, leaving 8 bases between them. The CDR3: CASSEVARETQYF. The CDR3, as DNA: TGTGCCAGCAGTGAAGTAGCGAGGGAGACCCAGTACTTC.

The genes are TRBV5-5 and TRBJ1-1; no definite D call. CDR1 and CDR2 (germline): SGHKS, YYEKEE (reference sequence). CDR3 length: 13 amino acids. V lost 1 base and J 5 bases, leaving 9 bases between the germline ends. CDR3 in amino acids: CASSLYRETEAFF. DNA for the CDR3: TGTGCCAGCAGCTTGTATAGAGAAACTGAAGCTTTCTTT.

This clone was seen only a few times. CDR3 DNA: TGTGCCAGCAGAGGGGGCATTGGCTATGGCTACACCTTC. It codes for CASRGGIGYGYTF. The chain combines TRBV28 with TRBJ1-2; TRBD1 agrees at 7 bases. Germline CDR1 is MDHEN and CDR2 is SYDVKM. This CDR3 is 13 amino acids long. The J segment lost 4 bases and the V segment lost 6 bases, leaving 5 bases of the junction unmatched.

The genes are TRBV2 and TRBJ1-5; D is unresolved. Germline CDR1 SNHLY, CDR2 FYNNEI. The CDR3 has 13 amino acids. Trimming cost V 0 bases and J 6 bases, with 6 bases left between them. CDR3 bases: TGTGCCAGCAGTGAAGCGTACAGTCAGCCCCAGCATTTT. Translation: CASSEAYSQPQHF.